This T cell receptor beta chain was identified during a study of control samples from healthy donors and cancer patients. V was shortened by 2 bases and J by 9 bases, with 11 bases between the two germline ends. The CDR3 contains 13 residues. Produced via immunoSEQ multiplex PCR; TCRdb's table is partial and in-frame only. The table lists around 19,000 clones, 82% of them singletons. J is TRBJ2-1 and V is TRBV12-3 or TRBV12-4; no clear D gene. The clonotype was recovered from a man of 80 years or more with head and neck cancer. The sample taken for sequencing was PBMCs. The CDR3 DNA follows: TGTGCCAGCAGTTTAATCACCAGCCTTGAGCAGTTCTTC. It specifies CASSLITSLEQFF.